This T cell receptor beta chain was retrieved from a study of blood T cells in healthy people across ages (dated by TCRdb to between 2014 and 2017). For context, the study as a whole: In model experiments, roughly one uniquely barcoded TCR beta cDNA molecule per two T cells was captured by template switching. Age-related changes in TCR beta repertoire diversity were measured in the study by deep sequencing normalized with unique cDNA molecular identifiers. The donors were divided into four age groups: young (average 16 years), middle-aged (about 39), aged (approximately 62) and long-lived (roughly 88). To avoid experimental bias, donors of different ages were randomly spread across the sequencing lanes. Using the same blood draw, the study looked at two additional independent replicas of 1 million unique cDNA reads for two donors, one aged 18 to 30 and the other aged 80 or older.

Donors were a few dozen systemically healthy Caucasian individuals from Russia aged roughly 6 to 95 years. Each donor gave roughly 11 milliliters of peripheral blood, drawn into EDTA-treated Vacutainer tubes. Ficoll-Paque density-gradient centrifugation was used to isolate PBMCs, with at least 6.5 million per sample. Total RNA was extracted from PBMCs with Trizol reagent, with at least 6 micrograms obtained per sample. For every donor, flow cytometry on a PBMC aliquot measured the percentage of naive CD45RAhigh/CD27high T cells. Library preparation was by 5' RACE. The instrument was an Illumina HiSeq 2500. A second PCR of about 6 to 11 cycles was run with a J-beta primer mix and a sample-barcoded 5' primer. A template-switch 5' adaptor carrying 12 random nucleotides introduced a unique molecular identifier onto each TCR beta cDNA molecule. At least 3 million CDR3-containing paired-end reads were obtained from each sample. First-strand cDNA synthesis was performed from all RNA using the Mint cDNA synthesis kit, with priming by a TRBC-specific oligonucleotide. All cDNA was treated with uracil-DNA glycosylase and then went through a first 18-cycle PCR with the universal primers M1SS and BC2_uni_R. The published analysis was carried out like this. For normalization, 1 million high-quality reads were randomly selected from each sample, with every read carrying a distinct molecular identifier. Instead of being binned into consensus sequences, reads that shared molecular identifiers were thrown out. MiTCR, with a Q25 quality threshold and the strictest error-elimination algorithm, was used for CDR3 identification, clonotype clustering and error correction. Lower-bound total TCR beta diversity was estimated with a nonparametric unseen species model using Euler transformation. Using fastp at Q25 and MiXCR, TCRdb reprocessed the public reads and kept productive beta chains. Each entry merges the rows of one CDR3 protein and shows their most common DNA and genes. The V and J calls, along with clone size, are taken from TCRdb and not from the paper's own processing. The sample table shows roughly 900,000 distinct CDR3 sequences, and 45% to 50% are seen once. The ten largest clones take up over 10% of the sample.

General study outcomes and caveats: Because profiling used bulk unsorted PBMCs, naive and antigen-experienced compartments could not be compared conclusively. Observed TCR beta diversity correlated strongly with the percentage of naive T cells measured by flow cytometry. Donor CMV infection status was unknown, potentially confounding age-related changes in expanded clonotypes. Compared with the aged group, the long-lived group had more naive CD4+ T cells, fewer expanded clones and increased TCR diversity, suggesting age selection. Estimates of total diversity based on one million sequenced T cells were regarded as lower bounds and as underestimates. As age increased, observed TCR beta diversity per million T cells dropped in a roughly linear way, and a significant reduction was already evident by age around 41.

At least ten counts were recorded for this clonotype. This receptor's antigen is unknown. The sample holds no much larger clone one base away, and base qualities are not on file. V is cut back by 2 bases and J by 4 bases, with 6 bases in the junction unmatched. The germline V gene provides CDR1 MNHEY and CDR2 SVGAGI. The CDR3 goes from the cysteine to the phenylalanine over 15 residues. Just CDR3 DNA is preserved here, 45 bases in frame from base 1. The rearranged chain carries TRBV6-5 and TRBJ2-5, and TRBD1 matches 8 of the central bases. This TCR was sampled from a man aged 25 to 45 in good health. The specimen was blood. The DNA sequence is TGTGCCAGCAGTTACGCCAGGGGGCGATTAGAGACCCAGTACTTC. This yields the protein CASSYARGRLETQYF.